This entry features one T cell receptor beta chain sequence. Under the authors' procedure: The assay estimated nucleated cells by amplifying reference gene primers. Repertoires were generated with immunoSEQ multiplex PCR, while TCRdb's copy carries only in-frame clones and drops some. The DNA was the basis for D and trimming; V, J and clone size are from that table. The sample lists about 52,000 clones, 91% occurring once. The data belong to a study of blood T cell repertoires in COVID-19. Study-wide context: Acute-phase and convalescent COVID-19 samples originated in the United States, Italy and Spain. PBMCs, B-cell-depleted T cells, or T cells provided the cDNA or gDNA that made up the material.

Source material: peripheral blood. The TCR comes from a man aged 50-59 years with active COVID-19.

The CDR3 sequence: CASRQQGSKETQYF. The CDR3 DNA reads as TGTGCCAGCAGACAACAGGGGTCGAAGGAGACCCAGTACTTC. The chain employs TRBV7-9 and TRBJ2-5; TRBD1 aligns across 7 bases. With V trimmed by 6 bases and J by 5 bases, 9 bases remained unmatched. Germline CDR1 SEHNR, CDR2 FQNEAQ (reference sequence). The CDR3 extends over 14 amino acids. Full variable domain (remainder filled in from reference TRBV7-9 and TRBJ2-5): DTGVSQNPRHKITKRGQNVTFRCDPISEHNRLYWYRQTLGQGPEFLTYFQNEAQLEKSRLLSDRFSAERPKGSFSTLEIQRTEQGDSAMYLCASRQQGSKETQYFGPGTRLLVL.